The sequence of this TCR beta chain was determined in a study of blood T cell repertoires in COVID-19 (dated by TCRdb to 2020 to 2021). In the study overall: The collaborator samples originated in the United States, Italy and Spain and spanned the acute and convalescent phases of COVID-19. Sample metadata almost always included a de-identified subject ID, COVID-19 status, age in years and sex. Deeply sampled blood TCRbeta repertoires from subjects exposed to, actively infected with, or recovered from COVID-19 were included in the dataset. Where available, HLA class I and class II types were taken from metadata supplied by the sample provider and were not determined by assay-based typing. The material from the prospective study consisted of cDNA or gDNA derived from T cells, B-cell-depleted T cells, or PBMCs. The repertoires were released in a freely available public database intended as a resource for research on the immune response to SARS-CoV-2. Samples came from the ongoing ImmuneRACE study (first 160 participants) plus 1,254 subjects from 6 global collaborators.

As regards this clone: This clone's antigen is unknown. No clone much larger than this one lies a single base away; base qualities are absent.

Compared with germline, V lacks 4 bases and J lacks 6 bases; bases without a gene match: 3. From the cysteine up to the phenylalanine, the CDR3 has a length of 13 residues. CDR3 DNA is the only sequence kept; it has 39 bases, read in frame from the first base. The germline V gene yields SGHRS for CDR1 and YFSETQ for CDR2. The investigation overall reported the following: The amount of clinical and demographic metadata varied by source and participant and was provided uncurated.

The immunoSEQ Assay, a bias-controlled multiplex PCR, was used to amplify TCRbeta CDR3 regions from genomic DNA. Per the original workflow: Nucleated cell counts per sample were estimated from amplification of reference gene primers within the assay. Sequence reads were collapsed and filtered to measure the absolute abundance of every unique TCRbeta CDR3 rearrangement. For each sample, productive Simpson clonality was calculated as the square root of Simpson's diversity index over productive rearrangements. The immuneACCESS repertoire file appears here via TCRdb, limited to in-frame rearrangements. These files lack a portion of the clones; in checked studies, under half of the deficit traces to unresolved V genes, and the cause of the others is not known. That table supplies the V and J calls and clone size; D and trimming were determined from the DNA. This sample lists 130,000 or so clones; around 86% were detected once. The ten largest clones take up about 2.5% of the sample.

Whole blood was collected in K2EDTA tubes by collaborating institutions according to the institutions' own protocols. For TCRbeta analysis, collaborator samples were shipped as frozen whole blood, as isolated PBMCs, or as DNA extracted from either sample type. Sequencing was carried out using peripheral blood. The chain uses TRBV5-1 and TRBJ2-7, with 11 bases in between that match TRBD1. The receptor was isolated from a man aged 50 to 60 with active COVID-19. For the CDR3, the sequence is CASSGQGAGEQYF. The nucleotides are TGCGCCAGCAGCGGACAGGGGGCTGGCGAGCAGTACTTC.